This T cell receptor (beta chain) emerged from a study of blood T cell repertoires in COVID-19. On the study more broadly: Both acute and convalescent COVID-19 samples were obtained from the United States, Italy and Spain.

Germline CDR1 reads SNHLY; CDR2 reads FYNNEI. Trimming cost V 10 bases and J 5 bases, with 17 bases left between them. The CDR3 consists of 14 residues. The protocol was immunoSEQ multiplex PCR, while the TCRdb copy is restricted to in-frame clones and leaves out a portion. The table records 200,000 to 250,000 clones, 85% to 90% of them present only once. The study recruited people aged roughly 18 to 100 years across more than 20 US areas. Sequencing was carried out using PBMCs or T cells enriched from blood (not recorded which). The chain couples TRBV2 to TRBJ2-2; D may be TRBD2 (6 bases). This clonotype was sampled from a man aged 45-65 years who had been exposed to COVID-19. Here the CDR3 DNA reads TGTGCCACAACGGGGGTATCGGGGACCGGGGAGCTGTTTTTT. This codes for CATTGVSGTGELFF.